The source of this TCR beta chain is a study of post-analysis software for immune sequencing data. Study as a whole: Relapsing-remitting, secondary progressive and progressive-relapsing forms of multiple sclerosis all featured among disease courses.

Concerning this clonotype itself: Its specificity is unknown.

Findings and limits, study-wide: Those with multiple sclerosis, the patient group, showed significantly lower normalized Chao1 diversity than controls. Among a few TRBV segments more frequent in patients than controls were TRBV5-6, TRBV5-1 and TRBV20-1.

This CDR3 is built from 15 residues. In germline, CDR1 is DFQATT, CDR2 SNEGSKA (reference sequence). V trimming: 0 bases; J trimming: 2 bases; junction bases outside the gene matches: 5. The TCR beta cDNA libraries carried unique molecular identifiers. The T cell input of roughly 0.95 to 10 million gave a few hundred thousand cDNA molecules. TCRdb independently ran MiXCR on the PCR reads; one entry per CDR3 protein. The sample contains about 540,000 distinct CDR3 sequences, around 34% of which appear only once. The chain uses TRBV20-1 and TRBJ2-7, with 9 bases matching TRBD2. The material sequenced was blood. This receptor was taken from a girl under 18 with multiple sclerosis. The CDR3 DNA reads TGCAGTGCTAGAGATGGGCTAGCGGGGACCTACGAGCAGTACTTC. This encodes CSARDGLAGTYEQYF.